This T cell receptor (beta chain) comes out of a study of CD8+CD57+ T cells in acquired aplastic anemia. The overall study: Roughly 3 ug was the average amount of DNA from sorted CD4+ and CD8+ cells. Regarding the study as a whole: The study identified roughly 29 CD8+ CDR3 sequences shared by patients and controls.

Previously, flow cytometry had revealed CD8+CD57+ cell expansion in the patients chosen for sequencing. It was genomic DNA that served as the template for profiling TCR beta VDJ and CDR3. MiXCR, applied by TCRdb to the reads, yields one record per CDR3 protein. The data contain more than 250,000 distinct CDR3 sequences, about 80% of them singletons. In the case of this clonotype: The antigen remains unidentified. One end of the junction does not line up with germline, which may come from a read error.

Germline V gene lookup returns CDR1 SNHLY and CDR2 FYNNEI. This CDR3 is built from 13 residues. Sequencing was performed on sorted CD4+, CD8+, or CD8+CD57+ T cells (not recorded which) from PBMCs. The rearrangement joins TRBV2 to TRBJ2-7, with D possibly TRBD2 on 5 matching bases. This TCR was sampled from a human donor with aplastic anemia. DNA of the CDR3: TGCGCCAGCAGTGAAGTGGGAGCCTACGAGCAGTACTTC. Protein: CASSEVGAYEQYF.